This entry lists 29 T cell receptor beta chains sequenced from one sample in a study of beta chain features in type 1 diabetes. The whole isolated RNA underwent reverse transcription, so sequencing captured expressed TCRB transcripts. The method was immunoSEQ multiplex PCR; TCRdb's version includes in-frame clones alone and lacks a portion of them. The table records roughly 500,000 clones, about 10% of them present only once. The specimen was naive CD4+ T cells from blood. Receptors originate from a woman under 30 in good health.

This chain links TRBV27 with TRBJ2-1; the match to TRBD1 covers 12 bases. V shed 7 bases, J shed 7 bases, and the junction held 5 bases outside the gene matches. CDR1 is MNHEY, CDR2 SMNVEV, per germline (reference sequence). This CDR3 contains 14 residues. The CDR3 region is CASMGQGARNEQFF. The CDR3 DNA reads as TGTGCCAGCATGGGACAGGGGGCACGTAATGAGCAGTTCTTC.

This rearrangement joins TRBV23-1 to TRBJ1-3; no clear D gene. TRBV23-1 qualifies as an ORF whose function is uncertain. V was pared by 0 bases and J by 3 bases, with 24 bases between. The CDR3 extends over 20 amino acids. The chain's CDR3 is CASSQSPRILEAADGNTIYF. Written as DNA, the CDR3 is TGCGCCAGCAGTCAATCACCCCGGATCCTTGAGGCGGCCGATGGAAACACCATATATTTT.

This clone was observed a few times. This chain uses TRBV7-3 with TRBJ2-1; D gene ambiguous. V shed 3 bases and J shed 3 bases, with 9 bases lying between them. The germline CDR1 and CDR2 sequences are SGHTA and FQGTGA. CDR3 length: 14 residues. The CDR3 spells CASSFLPSYNEQFF. As DNA, the CDR3 is TGTGCCAGCAGCTTCCTGCCAAGCTACAATGAGCAGTTCTTC.

The chain carries TRBV28 and TRBJ2-1, with D possibly being TRBD2 (5 bases). Looked up from germline, CDR1 is MDHEN and CDR2 is SYDVKM. CDR3 length: 16 residues. The V gene lost 5 bases and the J gene lost 2 bases, with 16 bases spanning the gap. CDR3 coding DNA: TGTGCCAGCAGTCCCTACCGGGAACGGACCTACAATGAGCAGTTCTTC. As protein: CASSPYRERTYNEQFF.

V usage is TRBV4-2 and J usage is TRBJ2-1, with TRBD2 matching over 7 bases. CDR3 length equals 18 residues. The V and J ends lost 4 bases and 0 bases, in that order; junction bases with no gene match: 12. Germline V gene lookup returns CDR1 LGHNA and CDR2 YNFKEQ. The CDR3 protein is CASSPLAVRASSYNEQFF. The DNA of the CDR3 is TGTGCCAGCAGCCCGCTAGCGGTGCGGGCGAGCTCCTACAATGAGCAGTTCTTC.

The chain carries TRBV6-6 and TRBJ2-3; D possibly corresponds to TRBD1 (5 bases). Trimming took off 6 bases at V and 4 bases at J, with 20 bases between the two ends. The CDR3 length is 16 residues. Germline CDR1 is MNHNY and CDR2 is SVGAGI (reference sequence). The CDR3 nucleotides read TGTGCCAGCAGCCTTCAGGGATGGGTGGGCCCAGATACGCAGTATTTT. It yields the protein CASSLQGWVGPDTQYF.

This clone showed up just a few times. The genes are TRBV15 and TRBJ1-1, with D maybe TRBD1 (5 bases). Trimming left V 1 base short and J 7 bases short, with 22 bases between. Looked up from germline, CDR1 is LNHNV and CDR2 is YYDKDF (reference sequence). This CDR3 comprises 17 residues. CDR3 loop: CATSRAPWQPGRLEAFF. Written as DNA, the CDR3 is TGTGCCACCAGCAGAGCTCCGTGGCAACCAGGGAGACTTGAAGCTTTCTTT.

This clone was detected a few times. This chain joins TRBV29-1 and TRBJ1-2; D is possibly TRBD1 (5 bases). This CDR3 has 12 amino acids. Deletions cut 5 bases from V and 5 bases from J, with 12 bases between. The germline V gene has CDR1 SQVTM and CDR2 ANQGSEA. CDR3 bases: TGCAGCGTTTTTAGACAGAGATATGGCTACACCTTC. Protein sequence: CSVFRQRYGYTF. The full variable domain, rest sourced from reference TRBV29-1 and TRBJ1-2, is SAVISQKPSRDICQRGTSLTIQCQVDSQVTMMFWYRQQPGQSLTLIATANQGSEATYESGFVIDKFPISRPNLTFSTLTVSNMSPEDSSIYLCSVFRQRYGYTFGSGTRLTVV.

This clone was recorded a few times. The sample contains more than one DNA sequence encoding this CDR3. V and J are TRBV18 and TRBJ2-1, with a tentative D call TRBD1 (6 bases). Trimming cost V 2 bases and J 4 bases, with 6 bases left between them. Germline CDR1 KGHSH, CDR2 LQKENI. This CDR3 is built from 13 residues. The CDR3 loop is CASSPGQYNEQFF. The CDR3, as DNA: TGTGCCAGCTCACCAGGACAGTACAATGAGCAGTTCTTC.

There are a few counts of this clone. This chain joins TRBV7-2 and TRBJ2-5; D not certain. V lost 5 bases and J lost 5, with 12 bases in between. The CDR3 length is 13 residues. Germline assignment: CDR1 SGHTA and CDR2 FQGNSA. The CDR3 loop is CASSAARPETQYF. The CDR3, as DNA: TGTGCCAGCAGCGCGGCCCGTCCGGAGACCCAGTACTTC.

The chain recombines TRBV23-1 with TRBJ2-4, with 10 bases fitting TRBD2. TRBV23-1 is recorded as an ORF, its role being uncertain. The J segment lost 4 bases and the V segment lost 0 bases, leaving 27 bases of the junction unmatched. The CDR3 length is 24 residues. This chain's CDR3 is CASSQSSEGQMGERTSGTKNIQYF. DNA for the CDR3: TGCGCCAGCAGTCAATCGTCAGAGGGCCAAATGGGGGAACGGACTAGCGGAACAAAAAACATTCAGTACTTC.

The chain is built from TRBV6-6 and TRBJ2-4; D is perhaps TRBD1 or TRBD2 (5 bases each). In germline, CDR1 is MNHNY, CDR2 SVGAGI (reference sequence). V gave up 5 bases and J gave up 2 bases, with 10 bases separating them. The CDR3 is 14 amino acids. The CDR3 region is CASSDGTTKNIQYF. For the CDR3, the DNA is TGTGCCAGCAGTGACGGGACGACCAAAAACATTCAGTACTTC.

This clone was detected only a few times. The V gene is TRBV5-1, the J gene TRBJ2-5, with D possibly matching TRBD1 (5 bases). Per the germline V gene, CDR1 is SGHRS and CDR2 is YFSETQ. The CDR3 has 14 residues. V was trimmed by 4 bases and J by 1 base, leaving 11 bases between them. The CDR3 reads CASSAQALQETQYF. CDR3 bases: TGCGCCAGCAGCGCACAGGCCCTCCAAGAGACCCAGTACTTC.

This clone was counted only a few times. The chain couples TRBV27 to TRBJ1-4, with TRBD1 matching over 8 bases. The V gene's germline CDR1 is MNHEY and CDR2 SMNVEV (reference sequence). The trim removed 5 bases at V and 8 bases at J, leaving 10 bases unmatched. The CDR3 sequence is 15 residues long. Written as DNA, the CDR3 is TGTGCCAGCAGTGAGCGGACAGGGCTTCGGGAAAAACTGTTTTTT. Encoded protein: CASSERTGLREKLFF.

The gene calls are TRBV27 and TRBJ2-3, with 7 bases that match TRBD1. J lost 5 bases, V lost 10 bases, and 9 bases had no gene match. Germline-derived CDR1 and CDR2 are MNHEY and SMNVEV (reference sequence). CDR3 length: 13 residues. CDR3 bases: TGTGCCAACCGGAGGACAGGCGGAGATACGCAGTATTTT. Its translation: CANRRTGGDTQYF.

The chain is built from TRBV6-6 and TRBJ1-4, with TRBD1 as a possible D gene (6 bases). V lost 6 bases and J lost 6, with 14 bases in between. Looked up from germline, CDR1 is MNHNY and CDR2 is SVGAGI (reference sequence). The CDR3 has 14 amino acids. The CDR3 coding sequence is TGTGCCAGCAGATACACAGGGTATGATGAAAAACTGTTTTTT. Its translation: CASRYTGYDEKLFF.

The CDR3 DNA sequence: TGTGCCAGCAGAGTTGGGGGGACCGGGGAGCTGTTTTTT. It yields the protein CASRVGGTGELFF. This chain joins TRBV28 and TRBJ2-2; possible D gene TRBD2, 6 bases. V dropped 6 bases and J dropped 5 bases, with 10 bases sitting between them. Germline lookup yields CDR1 MDHEN and CDR2 SYDVKM. There are 13 residues in the CDR3.

This clone was detected a few times. The V gene is TRBV18, the J gene TRBJ1-5, with 7 bases identical to TRBD1. Germline CDR1 KGHSH, CDR2 LQKENI. The CDR3 runs to 16 residues. J gave up 7 bases and V 3 bases, and 12 bases lay outside the gene matches. The CDR3 nucleotides read TGTGCCAGCTCACCCCAACGAGGGGTCAGGGGGCAGCCCCAGCATTTT. Translating it yields CASSPQRGVRGQPQHF.

This clone showed up just a few times. The rearrangement uses TRBV7-9 and TRBJ2-7; D possibly corresponds to TRBD2 (6 bases). Germline values: CDR1 SEHNR, CDR2 FQNEAQ (reference sequence). This CDR3 is 14 amino acids long. V lost 3 bases and J 6 bases, leaving 15 bases between the germline ends. The CDR3 here is CASSFELAPSEQYF. The DNA for the CDR3 is TGTGCCAGCAGCTTTGAGCTAGCGCCCTCCGAGCAGTACTTC.

This clone has more than one count but fewer than ten. The CDR3 region is CASIGAGRGSYNEQFF. The CDR3 DNA reads as TGTGCCAGCATCGGGGCCGGAAGAGGCTCCTACAATGAGCAGTTCTTC. The chain joins TRBV28 to TRBJ2-1; possibly TRBD1 or TRBD2 for D (5 bases each). Between the trimmed V and J ends, which lost 7 bases and 0 bases, there was a span of 16 bases. Germline V lookup: CDR1 MDHEN, CDR2 SYDVKM. This CDR3 is 16 amino acids long.

This clone was picked up a small number of times. The chain links TRBV7-3 to TRBJ2-1, with TRBD2 as a possible D gene (5 bases). V was clipped by 5 bases and J by 6 bases, with 14 bases between them. The CDR3 contains 14 residues. Germline CDR1 SGHTA, CDR2 FQGTGA. The CDR3 bases are TGTGCCAGCAGCACGATACTAGGCAGCAATGAGCAGTTCTTC. Translated: CASSTILGSNEQFF.

This clone was seen a few times. J is TRBJ1-6 and V is TRBV28; maybe TRBD1 (5 bases). Trimming took off 6 bases at V and 5 bases at J, with 11 bases between the two ends. Germline CDR1 reads MDHEN; CDR2 reads SYDVKM. The CDR3 has 14 amino acids. In DNA, the CDR3 is TGTGCCAGCAGACGGCAGGGAGATAATTCACCCCTCCACTTT. This codes for CASRRQGDNSPLHF.

This clone was recorded a few times. V and J are TRBV28 and TRBJ1-2, with 9 bases identical to TRBD1. V shed 6 bases and J 3 bases; nucleotides not matched to a gene: 2. The CDR3 runs to 13 residues. The germline V gene encodes CDR1 MDHEN and CDR2 SYDVKM. Written as DNA, the CDR3 is TGTGCCAGCAGGAGACAGGGGGACTATGGCTACACCTTC. Its protein is CASRRQGDYGYTF.

V gene TRBV10-3 combines with J gene TRBJ2-7, with unresolved D. CDR1 is ENHRY and CDR2 is SYGVKD in the germline V gene. V lost 0 bases, J lost 3 bases, and 6 bases lay in between. This CDR3 has 13 amino acids. The CDR3 DNA reads as TGTGCCATCAGTGAGTCGGAAGTCTACGAGCAGTACTTC. Translating it yields CAISESEVYEQYF.

The DNA of the CDR3 is TGTGCCAGCTCACCCAGGGGCCCGACCTACGAGCAGTACTTC. Amino acid sequence: CASSPRGPTYEQYF. The V and J genes are TRBV18 and TRBJ2-7; TRBD1 might be the D (6 bases). CDR1 and CDR2 (germline): KGHSH, LQKENI. V was cut by 3 bases and J by 2 bases, with 11 bases left in between. The CDR3 sequence is 14 residues long.

This clone was counted only a few times. The chain carries TRBV7-8 and TRBJ2-7; tentatively, D is TRBD1 or TRBD2 (5 bases each). CDR1 is SGHVS, CDR2 FQNEAQ, per germline. The CDR3 extends over 14 amino acids. The V end was cut by 2 bases, the J end by 2 bases, with 10 bases between. The CDR3 DNA sequence: TGTGCCAGCAGCTTACGGCAGGGACCCTACGAGCAGTACGTC. It is translated as CASSLRQGPYEQYV.

The chain uses TRBV18 and TRBJ1-1; perhaps TRBD1 as D (5 bases). Germline lookup yields CDR1 KGHSH and CDR2 LQKENI. V lost 4 bases to trimming and J lost 1 base, with 13 bases between them. CDR3 length: 15 amino acids. The CDR3 DNA is TGTGCCAGCTCACTCTCGGGGGGAAGGAACACTGAAGCTTTCTTT. It translates to CASSLSGGRNTEAFF.

The V gene is TRBV7-2, the J gene TRBJ2-7; TRBD2 aligns across 8 bases. Germline CDR1 SGHTA, CDR2 FQGNSA. V shed 5 bases, J shed 0 bases, and the junction held 3 bases outside the gene matches. CDR3 size: 14 residues. CDR3 region: CASSKSGSSYEQYF. Here the CDR3 DNA reads TGTGCCAGCAGCAAGAGCGGGAGCTCCTACGAGCAGTACTTC.

This clone came up a few times. The V and J genes are TRBV6-1 and TRBJ2-7, with 8 bases that match TRBD2. The germline V gene has CDR1 MNHNS and CDR2 SASEGT. V lost 8 bases and J lost 0; bases outside the gene matches: 3. The CDR3 has 13 amino acids. This chain's CDR3 is CASAGTSSYEQYF. Written as DNA, the CDR3 is TGTGCCAGCGCCGGGACTAGCTCCTACGAGCAGTACTTC.